Below are 10 T cell receptor beta chains sequenced from a single sample in a study of tumor and adjacent non-tumor tissue in lung cancer. Three rounds of nested PCR, following a modified ARM-PCR protocol, produced the TCRbeta library. In TCRdb, the multiplex PCR reads were re-called with MiXCR into one record per CDR3 protein. The sample yields over 80,000 distinct CDR3 sequences, 76% seen once. No cell sorting was done before RNA was extracted from the tissue. The normal lung tissue was taken more than 3 cm from the tumor edge. What was sequenced was distant non-tumor lung tissue. Source of these receptors: a woman in her forties or fifties with non-small cell lung cancer.

By share of the sample, this clonotype is medium-sized. The CDR3 reads CASKGRGNQPQHF. The CDR3 coding sequence is TGTGCCAGCAAGGGCAGGGGCAATCAGCCCCAGCATTTT. The chain carries TRBV12-3 or TRBV12-4 and TRBJ1-5, with D possibly being TRBD1 (5 bases). Trimming pared 7 bases from V and 2 bases from J, leaving 9 bases between. The CDR3 covers 13 residues.

This chain connects TRBV6-1 to TRBJ1-1; no definite D call. This CDR3 is 18 amino acids long. Trimming removed 2 bases from V and 2 bases from J, with 21 bases in between. CDR1 and CDR2 from the germline V gene are MNHNS and SASEGT. The CDR3 DNA is TGTGCCAGCAGTGAATTTGGCGAGGGCTCCATTGAAAACACTGAAGCTTTCTTT. This gives the protein CASSEFGEGSIENTEAFF.

In the case of this clonotype: The junction and the germline gene differ at one end; a read error may be behind it. This chain uses TRBV28 with TRBJ1-6, with 9 bases aligning to TRBD1. Germline loops: CDR1 MDHEN, CDR2 SYDVKM. The CDR3 has 15 residues. CDR3 protein: CASSSSGTGISPLHF. The CDR3 nucleotides are TGTGCCAGTAGTTCCTCCGGGACAGGGATTTCACCCCTCCACTTT.

This clonotype came up once. As the CDR3 is not closed by the conserved phenylalanine or tryptophan, this likely results from a read error. The chain recombines TRBV6-1 with TRBJ2-1; D is perhaps TRBD2 (7 bases). Deletions cut 6 bases from V and 3 bases from J, with 24 bases between. The CDR3 has 18 residues. Germline lookup yields CDR1 MNHNS and CDR2 SASEGT. CDR3 sequence (DNA): TGTGCCAGCAGGAATGGGGCCGAGGGAGGGGGGAGCTACAATGAGCAGTTCTTA. It encodes CASRNGAEGGGSYNEQFL.

This clonotype was found many times. The genes are TRBV12-3 or TRBV12-4 and TRBJ1-2; 7 positions match TRBD1. The junction had 8 bases not matched to a gene; V was cut back by 6 bases and J by 7 bases. This CDR3 spans 13 amino acids. In DNA, the CDR3 is TGTGCCAGCAGCCTGGACAGGCTCGGTGGCTACACCTTC. Translating it yields CASSLDRLGGYTF.

Comments on this clonotype: At one end the junction does not follow the germline gene, possibly because of a read error. This chain connects TRBV6-6 to TRBJ2-3; weak D call: TRBD1 (5 bases). Per the germline V gene, CDR1 is MNHNY and CDR2 is SVGAGI (reference sequence). This CDR3 comprises 14 residues. The CDR3 region is CSSTEDSSTDTQYF. CDR3 sequence (DNA): TGTTCCAGCACCGAAGACAGTTCCACTGACACGCAGTATTTT.

Concerning this clonotype: The junction departs from the called germline gene at one end, perhaps through a read error. This chain uses TRBV6-1 with TRBJ1-2; D may be TRBD1 (6 bases). Looked up from germline, CDR1 is MNHNS and CDR2 is SASEGT. CDR3 length: 14 residues. This CDR3 reads CTSKRGGRDYGYTF. The CDR3 nucleotides are TGTACCAGCAAAAGGGGGGGTAGGGACTATGGCTACACCTTC.

V is TRBV29-1 and J is TRBJ1-2, with D uncertain. Germline lookup yields CDR1 SQVTM and CDR2 ANQGSEA. The CDR3 has 12 residues. V was pared by 4 bases and J by 8 bases, with 14 bases between. The CDR3 loop reads CSVGIGSRGYTF. As DNA, the CDR3 is TGCAGCGTTGGGATAGGGAGTCGGGGCTACACCTTC.

This clonotype was picked up many times. CDR3 loop: CATSDNVGGNQPQHF. The CDR3 DNA reads as TGTGCCACCAGTGATAACGTAGGTGGCAATCAGCCCCAGCATTTT. The chain employs TRBV24-1 and TRBJ1-5; D remains unclear. Germline CDR1 is KGHDR and CDR2 is SFDVKD. The CDR3 is 15 residues long. With 3 bases removed from V and 2 bases from J, the gap between germline ends came to 10 bases.

A word on this clonotype: This CDR3 fails to terminate in the conserved phenylalanine or tryptophan, so it likely reflects a read error. It is unclear where the CDR3 begins or ends on the DNA, so no DNA is shown, and the CDR3 is as TCRdb lists it. This sequence joins TRBV6-2 or TRBV6-3 and TRBJ2-3; no DNA check was done on the table's D call, TRBD2. The CDR3 adds up to 14 amino acids, both ends counted. Germline assignment: CDR1 MNHEY and CDR2 SVGEGT. The CDR3 protein is CASSYSGVIDTRYL.